This T cell receptor beta chain was sequenced in a study of shared clonotypes between healthy human individuals. Findings and limits, study-wide: Expectations were that clonotype sharing among donors would be affected by sequencing depth. Generally, naive subsets came out with larger estimated richness than memory subsets.

V dropped 9 bases and J dropped 0 bases, with 12 bases sitting between them. Germline V lookup: CDR1 SGHNT, CDR2 YYREEE (reference sequence). The CDR3 contains 13 residues. This clone was seen only once. Its specificity is not known. Deep-level running was used for the assay. The authors split each subset's genomic DNA evenly across several immunoSEQ plates. Assay used: immunoSEQ multiplex PCR; TCRdb lists only in-frame clones, some missing. The sample yields millions of clones, 95% seen once. The clonotype was recovered from a man in his late teens or twenties in good health. The V call is TRBV5-4, the J call TRBJ2-5; D possibly corresponds to TRBD1 (6 bases). The sequenced material came from naive CD4+ T cells sorted from blood. Indicated subset: CD45RA+ positively selected. Here the CDR3 reads CANGRDNQETQYF. DNA for the CDR3: TGTGCCAACGGCCGGGACAACCAAGAGACCCAGTACTTC.